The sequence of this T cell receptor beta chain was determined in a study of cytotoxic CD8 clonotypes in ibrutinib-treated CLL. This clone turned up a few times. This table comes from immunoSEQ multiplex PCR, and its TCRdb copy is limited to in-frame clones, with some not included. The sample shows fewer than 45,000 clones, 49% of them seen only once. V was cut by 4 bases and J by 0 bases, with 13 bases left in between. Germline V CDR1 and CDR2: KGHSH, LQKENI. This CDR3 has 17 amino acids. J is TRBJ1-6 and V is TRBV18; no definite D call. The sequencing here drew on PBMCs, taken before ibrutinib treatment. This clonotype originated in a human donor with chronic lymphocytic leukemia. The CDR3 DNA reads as TGTGCCAGCTCACAGTCAGGAGAAAGCTCCTATAATTCACCCCTCCACTTT. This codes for CASSQSGESSYNSPLHF.